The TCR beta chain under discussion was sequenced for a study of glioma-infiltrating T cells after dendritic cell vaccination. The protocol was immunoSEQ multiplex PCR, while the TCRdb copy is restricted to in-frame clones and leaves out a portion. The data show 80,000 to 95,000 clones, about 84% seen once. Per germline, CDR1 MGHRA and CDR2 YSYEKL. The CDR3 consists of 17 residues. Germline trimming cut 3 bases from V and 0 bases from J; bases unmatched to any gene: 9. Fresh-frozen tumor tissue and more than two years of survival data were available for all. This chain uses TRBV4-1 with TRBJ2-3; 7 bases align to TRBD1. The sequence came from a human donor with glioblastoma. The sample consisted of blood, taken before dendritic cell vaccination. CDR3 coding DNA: TGCGCCAGCAGCCAGCTTTTCGGGGACAGAAGCACAGATACGCAGTATTTT. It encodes CASSQLFGDRSTDTQYF.